This TCR beta chain was retrieved from a study of cytomegalovirus exposure and HLA in healthy donors. Study-level information: Prior work identified about 120 million unique TCR beta sequences in some 200 million T cells.

Germline V CDR1 and CDR2: ENHRY, SYGVKD. CDR3 length: 14 amino acids. V lost 6 bases to trimming and J lost 0 bases, with 9 bases between them. Primers for the PCR totalled 60 Vbeta and 13 Jbeta. Libraries were prepared by immunoSEQ multiplex PCR; TCRdb keeps only in-frame clonotypes and omits some of them. This table has about 120,000 clones, 80% to 85% appearing once. Points from the study as a whole: In vitro checks showed that a few CMV-associated chains really do target CMV antigens.

On this clone itself: Its matching antigen is unknown.

Sequencing input: PBMCs. The receptor was derived from a woman between 40 and 50 years old in good health and CMV-seronegative. This chain connects TRBV10-3 to TRBJ1-5; D is unresolved. The DNA of the CDR3 is TGTGCCATCAGACGGGAGAATAGCAATCAGCCCCAGCATTTT. Amino acids: CAIRRENSNQPQHF.